This T cell receptor (beta chain) was sequenced during a study of blood T cell repertoires in COVID-19 (dated by TCRdb to 2020 to 2022). Regarding the complete study: The collaborator samples originated in the United States, Italy and Spain and spanned the acute and convalescent phases of COVID-19. The material from the prospective study consisted of cDNA or gDNA derived from T cells, B-cell-depleted T cells, or PBMCs. Subjects who had been exposed to COVID-19, were actively infected with it, or had recovered from it provided the deeply sampled blood TCRbeta repertoires that made up the dataset. The repertoires were released in a freely available public database meant as a resource for research on the immune response to SARS-CoV-2. The samples were drawn from two sources: the first 160 participants of the ongoing ImmuneRACE study, and over 1,000 subjects contributed by 6 global collaborators. The sample metadata nearly always contained a de-identified subject ID, COVID-19 status, age in years and sex. Where HLA class I and class II types were available, the types were taken from metadata supplied by the sample provider, not from assay-based typing.

Overall study results and their limits: Clinical and demographic metadata were provided uncurated, with the amount varying by source and participant.

TCRbeta CDR3 regions were amplified from genomic DNA using the immunoSEQ Assay, a bias-controlled multiplex PCR. Under the source paper's analysis protocol: The number of nucleated cells in each sample was estimated from the amplification of reference gene primers within the assay. Sequence reads were collapsed and filtered to measure the absolute abundance of every unique TCRbeta CDR3 rearrangement. For each sample, productive Simpson clonality was calculated as the square root of Simpson's diversity index across productive rearrangements. TCRdb holds this immuneACCESS table with in-frame rearrangements only. Some clones are missing; in checked studies, unresolved V genes explain under half, and the rest has no known cause. D and trimming come from the DNA, and the V and J calls and clone size come from that table. This sample gives under 55,000 clones in total; about 85% of them show up just once. The ten largest clones represent roughly 30% of the sample.

Whole blood was collected in K2EDTA tubes by collaborating institutions according to the institutions' own protocols. Collaborator samples were shipped for TCRbeta analysis as frozen whole blood, isolated PBMCs, or DNA extracted from either sample type. The trim is 10 bases for V and 8 bases for J, with a gap of 20 bases between the germline ends. CDR1 SGHTA and CDR2 FQGNSA were looked up in the germline V gene. Including cysteine and phenylalanine, the CDR3 has 13 amino acids. Here the CDR3 DNA is all that survives: 39 bases in frame from base 1. With regard to this clone: The target of this receptor is not known. Base quality data are lacking; no much larger clone is found one base away.

The TCR was taken from a woman aged 80 or over with acute or convalescent COVID-19. The sequencing input was peripheral blood. The V and J segments used are TRBV7-2 and TRBJ1-2; there is no confident call for the D gene. The DNA sequence is TGTGCCACCAACCCAGGCAACAATATAGGCTACACCTTC. Protein translation: CATNPGNNIGYTF.